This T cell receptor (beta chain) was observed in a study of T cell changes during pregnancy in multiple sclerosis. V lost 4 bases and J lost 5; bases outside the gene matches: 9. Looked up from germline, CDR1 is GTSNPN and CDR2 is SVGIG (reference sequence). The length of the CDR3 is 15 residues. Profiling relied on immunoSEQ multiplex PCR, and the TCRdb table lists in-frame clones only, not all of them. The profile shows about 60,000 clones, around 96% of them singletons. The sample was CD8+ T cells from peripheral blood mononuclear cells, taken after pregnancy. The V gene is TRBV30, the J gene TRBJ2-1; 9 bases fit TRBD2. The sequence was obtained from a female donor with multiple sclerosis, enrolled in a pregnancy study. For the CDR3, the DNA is TGTGCCTGGACCCAAACTAGCGGGTTACACAATGAGCAGTTCTTC. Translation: CAWTQTSGLHNEQFF. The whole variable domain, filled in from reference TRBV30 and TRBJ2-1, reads SQTIHQWPATLVQPVGSPLSLECTVEGTSNPNLYWYRQAAGRGLQLLFYSVGIGQISSEVPQNLSASRPQDRQFILSSKKLLLSDSGFYLCAWTQTSGLHNEQFFGPGTRLTVL.